The clone carrying this TCR beta chain was counted a few times. The target antigen is unknown. These data belong to a study of T cells after yellow fever vaccination. On the study more broadly: Preparing low-cell-number fractions relied on SMART-Seq v4 Ultra Low Input. Broader study findings: The secondary response showed a weaker magnitude and a faster peak, day 5 versus 15. Most primary-vaccination clones reappeared after the booster (approximately 96% CD4, roughly 90% CD8).

A universal primer site and UMIs were added as TCR cDNA was made by 5'RACE template switching. TCRdb reanalysed the 5' RACE reads using MiXCR and keeps one entry per CDR3 protein. The table lists about 330,000 distinct CDR3 sequences, about 6.9% of them singletons. The CDR3 runs 18 residues. Trimming removed 5 bases at V and 1 base at J, with 23 bases between. Germline V gene sequence: CDR1 LNHNV, CDR2 YYDKDF (reference sequence). The origin of this receptor is a man between 18 and 35 years old who received the YFV17D yellow fever vaccine. Material: PBMCs, obtained 45 days after the first yellow fever vaccination. This rearrangement joins TRBV15 to TRBJ1-1, with D perhaps matching TRBD1 (5 bases). CDR3 residues: CATSGKVPGRRPNTEAFF. The CDR3 nucleotides read TGTGCCACCAGCGGAAAAGTTCCGGGACGGAGGCCGAACACTGAAGCTTTCTTT.